This entry features one T cell receptor beta chain sequence. The record originates from a study of technical replicates of blood from four donors. Libraries were prepared by immunoSEQ multiplex PCR; TCRdb keeps only in-frame clonotypes and omits some of them. The data hold about 75,000 clones, with approximately 97% observed a single time. This CDR3 spans 14 amino acids. Trimming left V 2 bases short and J 6 bases short, with 13 bases between. CDR1 SGHTA and CDR2 FQGNSA come from the germline V gene. Sequencing was carried out using T cells isolated from PBMCs. The chain is built from TRBV7-2 and TRBJ1-2; no clear D gene. This TCR came from a human donor in good health. The CDR3 bases are TGTGCCAGCAGCTTATCGGAGGGAATGCATGGCTACACCTTC. Protein sequence: CASSLSEGMHGYTF.